This T cell receptor (beta chain) was observed in a study of blood T cells in healthy people across ages. For the second PCR, which ran for roughly 7 to 11 cycles, a sample-barcoded 5' primer and a J-beta primer mix were used. MiXCR, applied by TCRdb to the 5' RACE reads, yields one record per CDR3 protein. The sample lists about 1.7 million distinct CDR3 sequences, 28% occurring once. This CDR3 region has 14 residues. Germline CDR1 and CDR2: MGHDK and SYGVNS. Trimming removed 8 bases from V and 0 bases from J, with 11 bases in between. Extraction yielded at least 5 micrograms of total RNA per sample.

Sequencing was performed on blood. The TCR comes from a woman aged 25 to 39 in good health. The rearrangement links TRBV25-1 to TRBJ1-3, with D possibly being TRBD1 (5 bases). The CDR3 loop is CASGTTRSGNTIYF. The CDR3 coding sequence is TGTGCCAGCGGGACCACCCGCTCTGGAAACACCATATATTTT. Filled out from reference TRBV25-1 and TRBJ1-3, the complete variable domain reads EADIYQTPRYLVIGTGKKITLECSQTMGHDKMYWYQQDPGMELHLIHYSYGVNSTEKGDLSSESTVSRIRTEHFPLTLESARPSHTSQYLCASGTTRSGNTIYFGEGSWLTVV.